These 14 T cell receptor beta chains share one sample of origin, sequenced in a study of Ad26.COV2.S vaccination and SARS-CoV-2 variants. Stated treatment: some 20 received Ad26.COV2.S at low or high dose, single or two shots; several received placebo; per-sample allocation not given. The samples were gathered on day 63 after the first injection of vaccine or placebo. Assay used: immunoSEQ multiplex PCR; TCRdb lists only in-frame clones, some missing. The sample includes 350,000 to 400,000 clones, around 91% of them seen just once. The sample consisted of peripheral blood, taken in a trial of Ad26.COV2.S vaccine versus placebo. These receptors originate from a person between 18 and 59 years old who received the Ad26.COV2.S COVID-19 vaccine or a placebo.

The gene calls are TRBV4-1 and TRBJ2-5; D might be TRBD2 (5 bases). V lost 1 base, J lost 3 bases, and 12 bases lay in between. CDR3 size: 15 residues. Germline assignment: CDR1 MGHRA and CDR2 YSYEKL. CDR3 amino acids: CASSQVVAGKETQYF. The CDR3 region has the DNA TGCGCCAGCAGCCAAGTGGTGGCGGGTAAAGAGACCCAGTACTTC.

The chain uses TRBV3-1 (or the pseudogene TRBV3-2) and TRBJ2-7, with 9 nucleotides matching TRBD1. Losses at the gene ends were 3 bases for V and 3 bases for J; bases not matched to a gene: 24. Germline values: CDR1 LGHDT, CDR2 YNNKEL (reference sequence). There are 21 residues in the CDR3. The DNA for the CDR3 is TGTGCCAGCAGCCAGCCGACCAGGACAGGGGCCTCTACTGAAACTTACTACGAGCAGTACTTC. As protein: CASSQPTRTGASTETYYEQYF.

This clone was observed a handful of times. This chain joins TRBV11-3 and TRBJ2-1, with D maybe TRBD2 (6 bases). Trimming left V 8 bases short and J 6 bases short, with 14 bases between. Germline V gives CDR1 SGHNT, CDR2 YENEEA. The CDR3 contains 13 residues. The chain's CDR3 is CASSTGSGNEQFF. CDR3 bases: TGTGCCAGCTCCACCGGTAGCGGCAATGAGCAGTTCTTC.

The chain couples TRBV11-2 to TRBJ2-1; 8 bases are shared with TRBD2. V dropped 8 bases and J dropped 7; count of bases not matched to a gene: 10. Germline CDR1 SGHAT, CDR2 FQNNGV. The CDR3 is made up of 14 amino acids. CDR3 bases: TGTGCCAGCGCCCTTAGCGGGGTAATTAATGAGCAGTTCTTC. It encodes CASALSGVINEQFF.

The rearrangement joins TRBV5-1 to TRBJ2-3, with D possibly TRBD1 on 5 matching bases. Between the trimmed V and J ends, which lost 0 bases and 4 bases, there was a span of 12 bases. The CDR3 covers 15 residues. Germline V gene lookup returns CDR1 SGHRS and CDR2 YFSETQ. The CDR3 spells CASSLDGQGPDTQYF. The CDR3 region has the DNA TGCGCCAGCAGCTTGGATGGTCAGGGCCCAGATACGCAGTATTTT.

The J gene is TRBJ2-7, the V gene TRBV5-1; 7 nucleotides agree with TRBD1. Per germline, CDR1 SGHRS and CDR2 YFSETQ. The CDR3 is made up of 16 amino acids. J was trimmed by 1 base and V by 4 bases; bases with no gene match: 11. The CDR3 DNA sequence: TGCGCCAGCAGCACGGACAGGCCAGGCTCATCCTACGAGCAGTACTTC. It encodes CASSTDRPGSSYEQYF.

The chain combines TRBV5-8 with TRBJ2-2; TRBD2 agrees at 9 bases. The germline CDR1 and CDR2 sequences are SGHTS and YDEGEE. Germline trimming cut 2 bases from V and 5 bases from J; bases unmatched to any gene: 7. The CDR3 has 16 residues. The chain's CDR3 is CASSFGGLARTGELFF. CDR3 DNA sequence: TGTGCCAGCAGCTTTGGCGGACTAGCGAGAACCGGGGAGCTGTTTTTT.

The V gene is TRBV11-1, the J gene TRBJ2-7; 9 nucleotides agree with TRBD1. V trimming: 5 bases; J trimming: 4 bases; junction bases outside the gene matches: 6. The germline CDR1 and CDR2 sequences are SGHAT and FQDESV (reference sequence). The CDR3 is made up of 14 amino acids. The CDR3 DNA reads as TGTGCCAGCAGCACCGGGACAGGGCGATACGAGCAGTACTTC. Translating it yields CASSTGTGRYEQYF.

This clone appeared once. J is TRBJ2-7 and V is TRBV27; 7 positions match TRBD1. Trimming cost V 6 bases and J 3 bases; bases outside gene matches: 14. The CDR3 contains 16 residues. The V gene's germline CDR1 is MNHEY and CDR2 SMNVEV (reference sequence). This CDR3 reads CASSRGTAERFYEQYF. The CDR3 DNA sequence: TGTGCCAGCAGCCGTGGGACAGCCGAAAGATTCTACGAGCAGTACTTC.

This clone appeared once. This chain connects TRBV19 to TRBJ1-5; 8 nucleotides line up with TRBD1. The CDR3 is 15 residues long. The germline V gene encodes CDR1 LNHDA and CDR2 SQIVND (reference sequence). With V trimmed by 1 base and J by 6 bases, 5 bases remained unmatched. CDR3 nucleotide sequence: TGTGCCAGTAGTATAGGGCCAGGGGGCCGTCAGCCCCAGCATTTT. It is translated as CASSIGPGGRQPQHF.

The rearrangement uses TRBV30 and TRBJ1-2; 8 nucleotides match TRBD1. Germline lookup yields CDR1 GTSNPN and CDR2 SVGIG (reference sequence). The ends lost 3 bases at V and 8 bases at J; junction bases unmatched: 8. This CDR3 contains 13 residues. The CDR3 DNA follows: TGTGCCTGGAGCCATGGGGACAGGTTCGGCTACACCTTC. Translation: CAWSHGDRFGYTF.

The chain uses TRBV29-1 and TRBJ2-1, with TRBD2 as a possible D gene (6 bases). V lost 7 bases to trimming and J lost 12 bases, with 16 bases between them. The CDR3 is made up of 11 amino acids. Germline values: CDR1 SQVTM, CDR2 ANQGSEA. In DNA form, the CDR3 reads TGCAGCGCCGACCGGGACTCGGCGCAGTTCTTC. This sequence encodes CSADRDSAQFF.

The chain carries TRBV5-1 and TRBJ2-1; 8 nucleotides line up with TRBD1. CDR3 length: 14 amino acids. Losses at the gene ends were 2 bases for V and 4 bases for J; bases not matched to a gene: 2. CDR1 and CDR2 from the germline V gene are SGHRS and YFSETQ. The CDR3 sequence: CASSFGDRYNEQFF. The CDR3 DNA reads as TGCGCCAGCAGCTTCGGGGACAGGTACAATGAGCAGTTCTTC. Complete variable domain (other parts from reference TRBV5-1 and TRBJ2-1): KAGVTQTPRYLIKTRGQQVTLSCSPISGHRSVSWYQQTPGQGLQFLFEYFSETQRNKGNFPGRFSGRQFSNSRSEMNVSTLELGDSALYLCASSFGDRYNEQFFGPGTRLTVL.

V and J are TRBV13 and TRBJ1-1, with D possibly TRBD1 on 5 matching bases. From germline, CDR1 is PRHDT and CDR2 FYEKMQ (reference sequence). CDR3 length equals 17 residues. With 3 bases removed from V and 4 bases from J, the gap between germline ends came to 21 bases. The CDR3 spells CASSFIGHEGIGTEAFF. The DNA of the CDR3 is TGTGCCAGCAGCTTTATAGGCCATGAGGGGATTGGCACTGAAGCTTTCTTT.